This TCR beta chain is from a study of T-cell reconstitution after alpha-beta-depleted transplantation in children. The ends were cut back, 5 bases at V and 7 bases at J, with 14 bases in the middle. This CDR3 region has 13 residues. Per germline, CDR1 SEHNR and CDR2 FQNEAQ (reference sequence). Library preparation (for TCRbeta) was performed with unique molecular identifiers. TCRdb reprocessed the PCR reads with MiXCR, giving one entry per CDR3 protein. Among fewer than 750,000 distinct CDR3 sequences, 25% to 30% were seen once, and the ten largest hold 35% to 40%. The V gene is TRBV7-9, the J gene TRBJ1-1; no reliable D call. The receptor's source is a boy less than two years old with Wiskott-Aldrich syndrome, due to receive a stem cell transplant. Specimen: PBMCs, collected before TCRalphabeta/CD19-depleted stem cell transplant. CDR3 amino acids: CASSPPAAHEAFF. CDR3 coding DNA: TGTGCCAGCAGCCCTCCGGCTGCCCATGAAGCTTTCTTT.